The 32 T cell receptor beta chains below come from one sample, sequenced in a study of T cells in Graves' hyperthyroidism and ophthalmopathy. TCR beta CDR3 regions were amplified from RNA transcripts. Primed by the HTBI set, a first-round RT-PCR was run on the TCR CDR3. MiXCR, run by TCRdb on the multiplex PCR reads, gives a single entry per CDR3 protein. The table lists under 750,000 distinct CDR3 sequences, approximately 19% of them singletons. The sample comprised blood. These receptors were collected from a woman aged 50 to 60 with Graves' hyperthyroidism that later progressed to Graves' ophthalmopathy.

The gene calls are TRBV6-2 or TRBV6-3 and TRBJ2-7; weak D call: TRBD1 (6 bases). The CDR3 covers 13 residues. Trimming took 7 bases from V and 2 from J, leaving 12 bases between them. CDR1 MNHEY and CDR2 SVGEGT come from the germline V gene. The CDR3 bases are TGTGCCAGCAATAGGGACACAGCCTACGAGCAGTACTTC. Translation gives CASNRDTAYEQYF.

This rearrangement joins TRBV20-1 to TRBJ1-5, with no clear D. Germline V gives CDR1 DFQATT, CDR2 SNEGSKA (reference sequence). There are 15 residues in the CDR3. V lost 3 bases and J 3 bases, leaving 15 bases between the germline ends. This chain's CDR3 is CSASPRIGFNQPQHF. DNA for the CDR3: TGCAGTGCTAGTCCCAGAATTGGCTTCAATCAGCCCCAGCATTTT.

This clonotype appeared many times. The CDR3, as DNA: TGTGCCAGCACTTCCCGGACGGCGAACACCGGGGAGCTGTTTTTT. Translation gives CASTSRTANTGELFF. The genes are TRBV11-3 and TRBJ2-2; D not resolved. The CDR3 has 15 amino acids. Germline loops: CDR1 SGHNT, CDR2 YENEEA. Trimming cost V 7 bases and J 0 bases, with 12 bases left between them.

This clonotype was counted a few times. This sequence joins TRBV12-5 and TRBJ1-4; D remains unclear. There are 18 residues in the CDR3. V was cut by 3 bases and J by 0 bases, with 17 bases left in between. Germline assignment: CDR1 LGHNT and CDR2 FRNRAP. The CDR3 DNA reads as TGTGCTAGTGGTTTCATGAGTAGGGAGGTAGCAACTAATGAAAAACTGTTTTTT. Amino acids: CASGFMSREVATNEKLFF.

The rearrangement links TRBV20-1 to TRBJ1-1, with no clear D. This CDR3 has 13 residues. Germline lookup yields CDR1 DFQATT and CDR2 SNEGSKA (reference sequence). The V and J ends lost 1 base and 4 bases respectively, with 10 bases between them. This chain's CDR3 is CSARGKSPTEAFF. The CDR3 DNA sequence: TGCAGTGCTAGAGGGAAAAGCCCCACTGAAGCTTTCTTT.

This clonotype was observed a few times. This chain connects TRBV4-1 to TRBJ2-1; 8 bases align to TRBD2. Germline V gene data show CDR1 as MGHRA and CDR2 as YSYEKL. The CDR3 is made up of 16 amino acids. The V segment lost 4 bases and the J segment 9 bases; nucleotides outside the gene matches: 14. The CDR3: CASSPPAGTRLIEQFF. CDR3 sequence (DNA): TGCGCCAGCAGCCCTCCCGCCGGGACTAGATTGATTGAGCAGTTCTTC.

This clonotype was seen ten or more times. The genes are TRBV5-1 and TRBJ2-2, with D unresolved. V dropped 0 bases and J dropped 6 bases, with 9 bases sitting between them. Germline V gene lookup returns CDR1 SGHRS and CDR2 YFSETQ. The CDR3 runs to 14 residues. Written as DNA, the CDR3 is TGCGCCAGCAGCTTGGAAACAGAAGCCGGGGAGCTGTTTTTT. As protein: CASSLETEAGELFF. Filled out from reference TRBV5-1 and TRBJ2-2, the complete variable domain reads KAGVTQTPRYLIKTRGQQVTLSCSPISGHRSVSWYQQTPGQGLQFLFEYFSETQRNKGNFPGRFSGRQFSNSRSEMNVSTLELGDSALYLCASSLETEAGELFFGEGSRLTVL.

This clonotype was detected only a few times. The gene calls are TRBV6-1 and TRBJ1-1; D unresolved. Between the trimmed V and J ends, which lost 2 bases and 3 bases, there was a span of 10 bases. The CDR3 totals 14 residues. From germline, CDR1 is MNHNS and CDR2 SASEGT. For the CDR3, the DNA is TGTGCCAGCAGTGAAAGACCCAGGTACACTGAAGCTTTCTTT. It encodes CASSERPRYTEAFF.

This clonotype has ten or more counts. The chain joins TRBV13 to TRBJ2-1; D gene uncertain. The V gene's germline CDR1 is PRHDT and CDR2 FYEKMQ (reference sequence). The CDR3 contains 14 residues. The V end was cut by 2 bases, the J end by 7 bases, with 12 bases between. The CDR3 coding sequence is TGTGCCAGCAGCTTAAACCCCGACTCGAATGAGCAGTTCTTC. Translated: CASSLNPDSNEQFF. Based on the CDR3 plus reference TRBV13 and TRBJ2-1, the full variable domain is AAGVIQSPRHLIKEKRETATLKCYPIPRHDTVYWYQQGPGQDPQFLISFYEKMQSDKGSIPDRFSAQQFSDYHSELNMSSLELGDSALYFCASSLNPDSNEQFFGPGTRLTVL.

This chain uses TRBV2 with TRBJ1-2; D may be TRBD1 (5 bases). The CDR3 extends over 13 amino acids. Germline CDR1 reads SNHLY; CDR2 reads FYNNEI. Between the trimmed V and J ends, which lost 6 bases and 4 bases, there was a span of 12 bases. As DNA, the CDR3 is TGTGCCAGCAGGAAGCAGGGTGGCTATGGCTACACCTTC. This encodes CASRKQGGYGYTF.

The CDR3, as DNA: TGTGCCAGCAGCTCCCGGGGAGGTGGGGGAGTTGCTGAAGCTTTCTTT. Protein: CASSSRGGGGVAEAFF. The gene calls are TRBV9 and TRBJ1-1; D possibly corresponds to TRBD1 (5 bases). Germline assignment: CDR1 SGDLS and CDR2 YYNGEE. Trimming removed 4 bases at V and 6 bases at J, with 22 bases between. This CDR3 has 16 amino acids.

This clonotype was counted at least ten times. CDR3 in DNA: TGTGCCAGCAGCCTCGACAGGGCACGGGAAAAACTGTTTTTT. Encoded protein: CASSLDRAREKLFF. The genes are TRBV3-1 and TRBJ1-4; TRBD1 matches at 7 bases. Unmatched junction bases numbered 7, after V lost 4 bases and J lost 8 bases. Per germline, CDR1 LGHDT and CDR2 YNNKEL (reference sequence). The CDR3 spans 14 residues.

The chain carries TRBV6-1 and TRBJ2-1, with D tentatively TRBD2 (6 bases). The V and J ends lost 6 bases and 0 bases respectively, with 9 bases between them. This CDR3 region has 14 residues. The germline CDR1 and CDR2 sequences are MNHNS and SASEGT. The CDR3 DNA is TGTGCCAGCAGGGGGACTCCCTCCTACAATGAGCAGTTCTTC. Residues: CASRGTPSYNEQFF.

The V call is TRBV20-1, the J call TRBJ2-3; tentative D call: TRBD2 (5 bases). V lost 3 bases and J 4 bases, leaving 11 bases between the germline ends. The CDR3 totals 13 residues. CDR1 is DFQATT and CDR2 is SNEGSKA in the germline V gene (reference sequence). The CDR3 sequence is CSASKPSPDTQYF. The CDR3 DNA reads TGCAGTGCTAGTAAGCCTAGCCCAGATACGCAGTATTTT.

This sequence joins TRBV9 and TRBJ2-1; 7 bases fit TRBD1. With 4 bases clipped from V and 8 bases from J, the junction kept 12 bases outside the gene matches. CDR1 and CDR2 (germline): SGDLS, YYNGEE. The CDR3 length is 15 residues. The CDR3 region is CASSPRQGRGHEQFF. DNA of the CDR3: TGTGCCAGCAGCCCCCGACAGGGAAGGGGGCATGAGCAGTTCTTC.

This clonotype was seen ten or more times. The CDR3, as DNA: TGTGCCAGCAGTTTCGGACAGGGGGTATACGAGCAGTACTTC. This translates into CASSFGQGVYEQYF. V gene TRBV11-3 combines with J gene TRBJ2-7, with TRBD1 identical over 10 bases. This CDR3 spans 14 amino acids. Trimming took 6 bases from V and 4 from J; bases not matched to a gene: 6. The germline CDR1 and CDR2 sequences are SGHNT and YENEEA.

This clonotype was found a few times. The V and J genes are TRBV7-9 and TRBJ1-3, with 9 bases fitting TRBD1. The CDR3 totals 15 residues. V gave up 2 bases and J gave up 6 bases; unmatched junction bases: 5. Germline V lookup: CDR1 SEHNR, CDR2 FQNEAQ (reference sequence). The CDR3 DNA reads TGTGCCAGCAGCTTAATGGGACAGGGCGAAAACACCATATATTTT. Amino acid sequence: CASSLMGQGENTIYF.

There are a few counts of this clonotype. The chain joins TRBV7-2 to TRBJ1-1, with D unclear. The CDR3 consists of 13 residues. Trimming removed 1 base at V and 11 bases at J, with 14 bases between. Germline CDR1 and CDR2: SGHTA and FQGNSA. Written as DNA, the CDR3 is TGTGCCAGCAGCTTAGAAGTTGATAGGGTGGCTTTCTTT. Translating it yields CASSLEVDRVAFF.

This clonotype appeared many times. The rearrangement joins TRBV15 to TRBJ1-6; D is undetermined. The CDR3 has 16 amino acids. Germline V CDR1 and CDR2: LNHNV, YYDKDF (reference sequence). V gave up 3 bases and J gave up 3 bases, with 12 bases separating them. The CDR3 DNA reads TGTGCCACCAGCAGGGGAGGAGGCCGCTATAATTCACCCCTCCACTTT. Its translation: CATSRGGGRYNSPLHF.

The chain links TRBV20-1 to TRBJ1-2; D is unresolved. Germline CDR1 DFQATT, CDR2 SNEGSKA (reference sequence). The CDR3 sequence is 9 residues long. V lost 3 bases, J lost 14 bases, and 10 bases lay in between. CDR3 in DNA: TGCAGTGCTAGTGGTCACGGGACCTTC. Translated, it gives CSASGHGTF.

This clonotype came up a few times. The chain joins TRBV6-2 or TRBV6-3 to TRBJ1-3; possibly TRBD1 for D (5 bases). Looked up from germline, CDR1 is MNHEY and CDR2 is SVGEGT. Trimming shortened V by 11 bases and J by 9 bases, and 23 bases separated the two germline ends. The CDR3 contains 14 residues. CDR3 nucleotides: TGTGCCTCCCTCGGGGGGGATAGCCCGGGCACCATATATTTT. It translates to CASLGGDSPGTIYF.

This clonotype was seen at least ten times. The chain has TRBV30 and TRBJ1-4; D not resolved. The V end was cut by 0 bases, the J end by 9 bases, with 11 bases between. The germline CDR1 and CDR2 sequences are GTSNPN and SVGIG (reference sequence). The CDR3 loop spans 13 amino acids. CDR3 bases: TGTGCCTGGAGTGTAGTGGCAGACCAAAAACTGTTTTTT. It specifies CAWSVVADQKLFF.

This clonotype occurred many times. The chain joins TRBV6-2 or TRBV6-3 to TRBJ2-7; maybe TRBD1 (5 bases). The V gene lost 2 bases and the J gene lost 2 bases, with 7 bases spanning the gap. Germline loops: CDR1 MNHEY, CDR2 SVGEGT. CDR3 length: 13 amino acids. CDR3 coding DNA: TGTGCCAGCAGTTACGGGGCAACCTACGAGCAGTACTTC. As protein: CASSYGATYEQYF.

The chain links TRBV10-2 to TRBJ1-1, with D hard to call. V was clipped by 2 bases and J by 0 bases, with 7 bases between them. Germline V gives CDR1 WSHSY, CDR2 SAAADI. The CDR3 consists of 14 residues. The CDR3 DNA follows: TGCGCCAGCAGTGAGGGGGTTTTGAACACTGAAGCTTTCTTT. Residues: CASSEGVLNTEAFF.

V gene TRBV7-9 combines with J gene TRBJ1-1; 8 bases agree with TRBD1. The CDR3 covers 15 residues. Per the germline V gene, CDR1 is SEHNR and CDR2 is FQNEAQ (reference sequence). V shed 5 bases, J shed 4 bases, and the junction held 9 bases outside the gene matches. DNA for the CDR3: TGTGCCAGCAGCCGACGGGACAGGCTGGTCACTGAAGCTTTCTTT. Its translation is CASSRRDRLVTEAFF.

The V gene is TRBV12-3 or TRBV12-4, the J gene TRBJ2-3; the match to TRBD1 covers 7 bases. Trimming took 5 bases from V and 9 from J; bases not matched to a gene: 8. The CDR3 covers 13 residues. DNA of the CDR3: TGTGCCAGCAGTACCAGGGGGAAGGGAACGCAGTATTTT. Amino acids: CASSTRGKGTQYF.

This clonotype was observed a few times. The CDR3 loop reads CASSLGIGWSGTDTQYF. CDR3 nucleotide sequence: TGTGCCAGCAGCTTAGGTATTGGCTGGTCTGGCACAGATACGCAGTATTTT. This chain connects TRBV7-9 to TRBJ2-3; no firm D call. This CDR3 is 17 amino acids long. Looked up from germline, CDR1 is SEHNR and CDR2 is FQNEAQ (reference sequence). Trimming removed 1 base at V and 1 base at J, with 15 bases between.

This clonotype came up a few times. The gene calls are TRBV6-5 and TRBJ1-2; TRBD1 is a possible D gene (5 bases). Trimming took off 0 bases at V and 0 bases at J, with 11 bases between the two ends. Germline CDR1 reads MNHEY; CDR2 reads SVGAGI. The CDR3 has 16 residues. CDR3 bases: TGTGCCAGCAGTTACTCTGGGGCGGTAGCTAACTATGGCTACACCTTC. Translation: CASSYSGAVANYGYTF.

The genes are TRBV20-1 and TRBJ2-3; 10 bases line up with TRBD1. Per the germline V gene, CDR1 is DFQATT and CDR2 is SNEGSKA (reference sequence). The V gene end was trimmed by 1 base and the J gene end by 3 bases; junction bases not matched to a gene: 4. CDR3 length: 15 residues. The CDR3 loop reads CSARGPGQGTDTQYF. The CDR3 DNA follows: TGCAGTGCTAGAGGTCCGGGACAGGGGACAGATACGCAGTATTTT.

J is TRBJ2-2 and V is TRBV10-3, with D tentatively TRBD1 (5 bases). V gave up 10 bases and J gave up 7 bases, with 16 bases separating them. The germline V gene has CDR1 ENHRY and CDR2 SYGVKD. The CDR3 has 13 amino acids. The CDR3 reads CATKGPDSGELFF. The DNA of the CDR3 is TGTGCCACAAAAGGACCCGACAGCGGGGAGCTGTTTTTT.

This clonotype was detected many times. The V call is TRBV20-1, the J call TRBJ2-7; unclear D gene. V was shortened by 0 bases and J by 2 bases, with 17 bases between the two germline ends. The CDR3 length is 16 residues. The germline gives CDR1 DFQATT, CDR2 SNEGSKA (reference sequence). The CDR3 here is CSARDYGRLNPYEQYF. CDR3 DNA: TGCAGTGCTAGAGATTACGGCAGGCTAAACCCCTACGAGCAGTACTTC.

This clonotype was counted only a few times. The chain joins TRBV9 to TRBJ1-5; TRBD1 matches 7 bases. Germline CDR1 is SGDLS and CDR2 is YYNGEE. CDR3 length: 18 residues. Trimming took 3 bases from V and 0 from J; bases not matched to a gene: 12. This chain's CDR3 is CASSAATGWASSNQPQHF. The CDR3 DNA is TGTGCCAGCAGCGCCGCGACAGGGTGGGCCTCTAGCAATCAGCCCCAGCATTTT.